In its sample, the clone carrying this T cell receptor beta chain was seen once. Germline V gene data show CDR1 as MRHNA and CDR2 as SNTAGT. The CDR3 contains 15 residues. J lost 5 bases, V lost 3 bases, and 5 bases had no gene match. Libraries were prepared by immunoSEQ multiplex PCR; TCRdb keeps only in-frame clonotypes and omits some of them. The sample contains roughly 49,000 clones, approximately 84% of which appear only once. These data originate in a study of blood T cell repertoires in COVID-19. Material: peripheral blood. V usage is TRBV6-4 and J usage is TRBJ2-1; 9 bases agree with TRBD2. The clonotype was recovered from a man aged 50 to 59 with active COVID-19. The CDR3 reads CASSEGGGDHNEQFF. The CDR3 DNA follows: TGTGCCAGCAGTGAGGGCGGGGGGGACCACAATGAGCAGTTCTTC.